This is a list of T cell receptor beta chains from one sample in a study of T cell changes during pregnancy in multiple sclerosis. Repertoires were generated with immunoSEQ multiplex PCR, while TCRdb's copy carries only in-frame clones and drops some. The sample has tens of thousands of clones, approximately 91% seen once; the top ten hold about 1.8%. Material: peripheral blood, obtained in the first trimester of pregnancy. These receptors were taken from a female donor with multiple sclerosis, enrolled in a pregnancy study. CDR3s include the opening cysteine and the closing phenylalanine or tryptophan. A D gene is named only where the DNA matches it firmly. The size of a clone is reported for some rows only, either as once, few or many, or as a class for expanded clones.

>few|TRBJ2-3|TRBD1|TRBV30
TGTGCCTGGAGTGCAGGGGGCAAAGGGGATACGCAGTATTTT
CAWSAGGKGDTQYF
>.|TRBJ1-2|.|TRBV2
TGTGCCAGCAGTGCCGGGGAAGATGGCTACACCTTC
CASSAGEDGYTF
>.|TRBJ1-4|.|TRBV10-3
TGTGCCATCAGATCAGCGGGGGCTAATGAAAAACTGTTTTTT
CAIRSAGANEKLFF
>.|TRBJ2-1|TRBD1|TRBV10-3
TGTGCCATCAGAGAGGACAGGGTTGTGTGGAGTGAGCAGTTCTTC
CAIREDRVVWSEQFF
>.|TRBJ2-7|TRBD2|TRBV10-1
TGCGCCAGCAGCAACCCGGGAGGTCCGTACTTC
CASSNPGGPYF
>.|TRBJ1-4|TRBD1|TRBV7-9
TGTGCCAGCAGTCTCTTTGACAGGGGTAATGAAAAACTGTTTTTT
CASSLFDRGNEKLFF
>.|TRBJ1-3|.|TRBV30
TGTGCCTGGAGTGTAACGAGAGAGGTGAACACCATATATTTT
CAWSVTREVNTIYF
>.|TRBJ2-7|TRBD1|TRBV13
TGTGCCAGCAGCGCCACGACAGGGGGGGAATCCACCTACGAGCAGTACTTC
CASSATTGGESTYEQYF
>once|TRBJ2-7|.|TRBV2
TGTGCCAACAAGGAGCGGGCTACCTACGAGCAGTACTTC
CANKERATYEQYF
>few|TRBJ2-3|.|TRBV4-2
TGTGCCAGCAGCCCAAGAGAGCCAGATACGCAGTATTTT
CASSPREPDTQYF
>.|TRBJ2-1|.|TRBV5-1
TGCGCCAGCAGGTCACAGGGCCTATCCTACAATGAGCAGTTCTTC
CASRSQGLSYNEQFF
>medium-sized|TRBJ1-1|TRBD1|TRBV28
TGTGCCAGCAAGCGGGACAGGAGGAACACTGAAGCTTTCTTT
CASKRDRRNTEAFF
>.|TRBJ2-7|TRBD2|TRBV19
TGTGCCAGTAGTATTTCGCCGGGAGGGCCTTACGAGCAGTACTTC
CASSISPGGPYEQYF
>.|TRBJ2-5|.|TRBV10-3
TGTGCCATCAGCGGGGTTGTCCAAGAGACCCAGTACTTC
CAISGVVQETQYF
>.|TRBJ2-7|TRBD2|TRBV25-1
TGTGCCAGCAGTAGCCGACTAGCGGGGCACCCCGCCTACGAGCAGTACTTC
CASSSRLAGHPAYEQYF
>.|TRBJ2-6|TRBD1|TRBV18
TGTGCCAGCTCACCGCAGACAGGGGGTGACAACGTCCTGACTTTC
CASSPQTGGDNVLTF
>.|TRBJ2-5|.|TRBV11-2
TGTGCCAGCAGCTTAGCATTGGCGGGAGAGACCCAGTACTTC
CASSLALAGETQYF
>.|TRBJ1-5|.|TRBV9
TGTGCCAGCAGCGCCTTTTCAGGTATATCGGAGCCCCAGCATTTT
CASSAFSGISEPQHF
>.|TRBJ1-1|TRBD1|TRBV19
TGTGCCAGTAGTCGTGGACAGGGCGGGACCACTGAAGCTTTCTTT
CASSRGQGGTTEAFF
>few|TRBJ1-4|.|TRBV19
TGTGCCAGTAATAACAGGGTTGGGGAAAAACTGTTTTTT
CASNNRVGEKLFF
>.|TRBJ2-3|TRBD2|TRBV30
TGTGCCTGGAGTGATCTAGCGGGCACAGATACGCAGTATTTT
CAWSDLAGTDTQYF
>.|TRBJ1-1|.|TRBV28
TGTGCCAGCAGTTCCCCAAGAGGAACTGAAGCTTTCTTT
CASSSPRGTEAFF
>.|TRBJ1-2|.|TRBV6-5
TGTGCCAGCAGTTACCCGAGGGGGTCTAACTATGGCTACACCTTC
CASSYPRGSNYGYTF
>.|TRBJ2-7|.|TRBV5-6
TGTGCCAGCAGCCGACCGACAGGTCGAAACTCCTACGAGCAGTACTTC
CASSRPTGRNSYEQYF
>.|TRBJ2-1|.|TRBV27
TGTGCCAGCAGTTTATCCCCGCAGGGTAGTTTCAATGAGCAGTTCTTC
CASSLSPQGSFNEQFF
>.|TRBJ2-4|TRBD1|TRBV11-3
TGTGCCAGCAGCCCTTTTAACCGGGACAGGGTAAACATTCAGTACTTC
CASSPFNRDRVNIQYF
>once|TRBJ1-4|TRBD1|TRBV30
TGTGCCTTGAAGACAGGGTCGGAAAAACTGTTTTTT
CALKTGSEKLFF
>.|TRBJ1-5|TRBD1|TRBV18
TGTGCCAGCTCAAAGACAGGGAATCAGCCCCAGCATTTT
CASSKTGNQPQHF
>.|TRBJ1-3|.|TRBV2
TGTGCCAGCAGTACCTCAACAGGGTTTGGAAACACCATATATTTT
CASSTSTGFGNTIYF
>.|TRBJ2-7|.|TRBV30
TGTGCCTGGAGGCGGCCCCCCGTCAACTACGAGCAGTACTTC
CAWRRPPVNYEQYF
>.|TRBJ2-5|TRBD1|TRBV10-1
TGCGCCAGCAGTGAGTCTCGGACAGGGGGCGTACAGACCCAGTACTTC
CASSESRTGGVQTQYF
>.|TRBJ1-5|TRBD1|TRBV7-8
TGTGCCAGCAGCTTAGTAGGTGGACAGGGGGCTGTGCCCCAGCATTTT
CASSLVGGQGAVPQHF
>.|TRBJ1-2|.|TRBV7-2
TGTGCCAGCAGCCAATCACAGGGCCCGGGTGGCTACACCTTC
CASSQSQGPGGYTF
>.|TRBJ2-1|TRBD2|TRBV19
TGTGCCAGTCTCGGCGGGAGCTTCTACAATGAGCAGTTCTTC
CASLGGSFYNEQFF
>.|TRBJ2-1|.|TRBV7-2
TGTGCCAGCAGCTTATTAAACAATGAGCAGTTCTTC
CASSLLNNEQFF
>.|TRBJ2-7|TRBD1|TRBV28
TGTGCCAGCAGTTCCCCAGTAGGGACAGGGGGCTCCTACGAGCAGTACTTC
CASSSPVGTGGSYEQYF
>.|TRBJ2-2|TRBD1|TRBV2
TGTGCCAGGGGGACAGAAGGAGGATCCGGGGAGCTGTTTTTT
CARGTEGGSGELFF
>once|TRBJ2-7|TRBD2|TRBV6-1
TGTGCCAGCTGTCGAATAGCGGGAGGCTGTGAGCAGTACTTC
CASCRIAGGCEQYF
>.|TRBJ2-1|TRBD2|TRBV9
TGTGCCAGCAGCGTAGCAGGTAGCGGGAGCAACAATGAGCAGTTCTTC
CASSVAGSGSNNEQFF
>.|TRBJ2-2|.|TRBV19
TGTGCCAGTAGTATTTACCCAGGAACGAACACCGGGGAGCTGTTTTTT
CASSIYPGTNTGELFF
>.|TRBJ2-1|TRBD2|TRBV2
TGTGCCAGCAGGAAGGGACTAGCGGGAGCAAATGAGCAGTTCTTC
CASRKGLAGANEQFF
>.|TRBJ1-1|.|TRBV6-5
TGTGCCAGCAGTTACTCGGGGGCAGGTACTGAAGCTTTCTTT
CASSYSGAGTEAFF
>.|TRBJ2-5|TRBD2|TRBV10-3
TGTGCCCTTTACAGCGGGAGGGCCGGAGAGACCCAGTACTTC
CALYSGRAGETQYF
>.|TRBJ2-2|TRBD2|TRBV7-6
TGTGCCAGCAGCTTAGAGGGTGGGAGGGCCCGGACCGGGGAGCTGTTTTTT
CASSLEGGRARTGELFF
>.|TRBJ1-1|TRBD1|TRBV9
TGTGCCAGCAGCGTACTCAACAGGGGAGAAGCTTTCTTT
CASSVLNRGEAFF
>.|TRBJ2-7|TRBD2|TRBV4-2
TGTGCCAGCAGCCCCGCCTCATTTGCGGGAGAGGACGAGCAGTACTTC
CASSPASFAGEDEQYF
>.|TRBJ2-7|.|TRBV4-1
TGCGCCAGCAGCCAGGAGACTGATTACGAGCAGTACTTC
CASSQETDYEQYF
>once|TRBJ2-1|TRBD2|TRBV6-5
TGTGCCAGCAGTTTTGCGGGAGGTCATGAGCAGTTCTTC
CASSFAGGHEQFF
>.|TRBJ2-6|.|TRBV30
TGTGCCTGGAGTACCGGGGGGGCCAACGTCCTGACTTTC
CAWSTGGANVLTF
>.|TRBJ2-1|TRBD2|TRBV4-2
TGTGCCAGCAGCCCAACCCTAAGGGCGGGAGAGGCGAATGAGCAGTTCTTC
CASSPTLRAGEANEQFF
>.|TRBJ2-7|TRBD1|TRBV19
TGTGCCAGTAGTATAGATCTAAGTCTCCGGGACAGGCCCTCCTACGAGCAGTACTTC
CASSIDLSLRDRPSYEQYF
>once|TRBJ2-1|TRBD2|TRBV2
TGTGCCAGCAGTGAAATCGGTAGCGGGGTGAACAATGAGCAGTTCTTC
CASSEIGSGVNNEQFF
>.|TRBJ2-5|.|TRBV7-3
TGTGCCAGCAGCTTAGTCAGCCAAGAGACCCAGTACTTC
CASSLVSQETQYF
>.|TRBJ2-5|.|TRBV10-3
TGTGCCATCAGTCCGGACTTCGAAGAGACCCAGTACTTC
CAISPDFEETQYF
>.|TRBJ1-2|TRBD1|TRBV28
TGTGCCAGCAGTGGGGGACAGGGAAGATTTGGAGGCTACACCTTC
CASSGGQGRFGGYTF
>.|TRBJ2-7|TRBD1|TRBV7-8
TGTGCCAGCAGCTTATTAGGGACAGGGGTATACGAGCAGTACTTC
CASSLLGTGVYEQYF
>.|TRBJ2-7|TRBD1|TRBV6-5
TGTGCCAGCAGTCTCGGGACAGTTCCCTACGAGCAGTACTTC
CASSLGTVPYEQYF
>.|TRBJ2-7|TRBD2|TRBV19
TGTGCCAGTAGTATGGCTAGCGGGGGTTCGGTTTACGAGCAGTACTTC
CASSMASGGSVYEQYF